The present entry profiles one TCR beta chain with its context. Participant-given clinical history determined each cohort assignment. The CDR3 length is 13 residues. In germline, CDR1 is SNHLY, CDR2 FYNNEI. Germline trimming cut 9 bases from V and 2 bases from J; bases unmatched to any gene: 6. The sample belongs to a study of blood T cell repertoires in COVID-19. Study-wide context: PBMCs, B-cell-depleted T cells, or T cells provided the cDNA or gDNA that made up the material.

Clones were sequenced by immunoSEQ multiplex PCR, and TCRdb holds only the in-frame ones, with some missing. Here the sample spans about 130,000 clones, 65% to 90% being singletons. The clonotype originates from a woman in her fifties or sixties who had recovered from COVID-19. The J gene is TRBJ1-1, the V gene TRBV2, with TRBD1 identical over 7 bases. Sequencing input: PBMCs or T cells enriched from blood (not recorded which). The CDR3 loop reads CARLGTANTEAFF. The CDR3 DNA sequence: TGTGCCAGGCTTGGGACAGCTAACACTGAAGCTTTCTTT.